The TCR beta chain described here comes from a study of blood T cells in healthy people across ages. Germline CDR1 and CDR2: MNHEY and SVGAGI. The CDR3 length is 14 residues. Between the trimmed V and J ends, which lost 5 bases and 3 bases, there was a span of 13 bases. Findings and caveats of the study: The study could not conclusively compare naive and antigen-experienced cells, given its unsorted PBMCs. Getting older went along with TCR beta diversity per million T cells dropping roughly linearly.

This clonotype was observed a handful of times. The antigen is undetermined. A second PCR, run for roughly 6 to 11 cycles, used a sample-barcoded 5' primer plus a J-beta primer mix. MiXCR, run by TCRdb on the 5' RACE reads, gives a single entry per CDR3 protein. The sample holds 760,000 or so distinct CDR3 sequences; 25% are singletons and the top ten take under 10%. These data were likewise used in another study, on T cells of mothers and their children.

This chain joins TRBV6-5 and TRBJ1-1; D is uncertain. This clonotype was sampled from a boy between 10 and 17 years old in good health. The sample taken for sequencing was blood. The CDR3 coding sequence is TGTGCCAGCAGTCAGACAATCTGGGACACTGAAGCTTTCTTT. This sequence encodes CASSQTIWDTEAFF.